This entry describes one T cell receptor beta chain. Its antigen is currently unknown. The data were taken from a study of CD8 T cell repertoires and HIV-1 epitope variants. TCRdb's table, derived via immunoSEQ multiplex PCR, lists solely in-frame clones and lacks some. In the table there are a few thousand clones, 55% to 70% of which are singletons. Germline V gene lookup returns CDR1 LGHNA and CDR2 YSLEER. The CDR3 has 15 residues. Trimming cost V 4 bases and J 6 bases; bases outside gene matches: 10. This chain uses TRBV4-3 with TRBJ2-7, with TRBD1 identical over 9 bases. The receptor was isolated from a male donor with HIV. Sequences were obtained from cultured CD8+ T cells derived from PBMCs. CDR3 nucleotide sequence: TGCGCCAGCAGCCTATCCGACAGGGGGGAACGCGAGCAGTACTTC. Its translation is CASSLSDRGEREQYF.